Listed below are T cell receptor beta chains from one sample, sequenced in a study of T-cell memory formation after mild COVID-19. TCRdb re-called the 5' RACE reads through MiXCR, storing one row per CDR3 protein. The sample lists around 100,000 distinct CDR3 sequences, roughly 11% occurring once. The specimen sequenced was PBMCs or a T cell subset sorted from them (not recorded which). The origin of the receptors is a man aged 18 to 30 who had mild COVID-19 (a few samples of this study predate the infection). Cell type and time point are not known. The CDR3 runs from the conserved cysteine through the conserved F or W. The order of the fields is V gene, clone size, J gene, D gene, CDR3 DNA, CDR3 protein. D genes are given only for firm matches. Size is stated for part of the rows, as once, few or many counts, or as a class when the clone is expanded.

>TRBV7-9|.|TRBJ2-5|.
TGTGCCAGCAGCGCCCTAGAGGGCAGACCGCAAGAGACCCAGTACTTC
CASSALEGRPQETQYF
>TRBV7-6|.|TRBJ1-2|.
TGTGCCAGCAGCTTAGGAGGGGGGCGCTACACCTTC
CASSLGGGRYTF
>TRBV7-2|few|TRBJ2-7|.
TGTGCCAGCAGCCTTGCCGGGGGTGGAAACTACGAGCAGTACTTC
CASSLAGGGNYEQYF
>TRBV29-1|.|TRBJ2-7|.
TGCAGCGTTGAAGATATTGGGGGGCTGCGCTACGAGCAGTACTTC
CSVEDIGGLRYEQYF
>TRBV12-3/TRBV12-4|few|TRBJ2-2|.
TGTGCCAGCAGCCGCGAATGGGATACAAACACCGGGGAGCTGTTTTTT
CASSREWDTNTGELFF
>TRBV3-1|.|TRBJ2-7|TRBD2
TGTGCCAGCAGCCCCTCCGGGACTAGCTCCTACGAGCAGTACTTC
CASSPSGTSSYEQYF
>TRBV6-5|.|TRBJ1-4|.
TGTGCCAGCAGTCCAGGGAATGAAAAACTGTTTTTT
CASSPGNEKLFF
>TRBV12-3/TRBV12-4|few|TRBJ1-2|.
TGTGCCAGCAGTTTAAGTTTTACGGGCTATGGCTACACCTTC
CASSLSFTGYGYTF
>TRBV7-6|many|TRBJ2-2|.
TGTGCCAGCAGCTTAATGGGGACCGGGGAGCTGTTTTTT
CASSLMGTGELFF
>TRBV29-1|few|TRBJ2-5|TRBD1
TGCAGCGGCTGGGACAGTGGGGAGACCCAGTACTTC
CSGWDSGETQYF
>TRBV18|.|TRBJ1-1|.
TGTGCCAGCTCACACACAGGGTACACTGAAGCTTTCTTT
CASSHTGYTEAFF
>TRBV7-2|many|TRBJ2-7|.
TGTGCCAGCAGCCTCGTGACTGGCTCCTACGAGCAGTACTTC
CASSLVTGSYEQYF
>TRBV7-6|many|TRBJ2-1|.
TGTGCCAGCAGCTTAGGGGAGACAGGCCCCCGAGAGCAGTTCTTC
CASSLGETGPREQFF
>TRBV12-3/TRBV12-4|.|TRBJ1-1|.
TGTGCCAGCAATTTCGGGGCGCGCGCTGAAGCTTTCTTT
CASNFGARAEAFF
>TRBV28|.|TRBJ2-5|.
TGTGCCAGCAGCCTGACGGCGGAGACCCAGTACTTC
CASSLTAETQYF
>TRBV6-5|few|TRBJ2-3|.
TGTGCCAGCTTTCGAACGGTCACAGATACGCAGTATTTT
CASFRTVTDTQYF
>TRBV7-9|many|TRBJ2-3|TRBD2
TGTGCCAGCAGCTCCAGGACTAGCGGGAGCACAGATACGCAGTATTTT
CASSSRTSGSTDTQYF
>TRBV12-3/TRBV12-4|many|TRBJ2-3|.
TGTGCCAGCAGCCCCGGTGGACGCACAGATACGCAGTATTTT
CASSPGGRTDTQYF
>TRBV6-4|.|TRBJ2-1|.
TGTGCCAGCAGTGCGGTGGCGACGGGGGACAATGAGCAGTTCTTC
CASSAVATGDNEQFF
>TRBV20-1|.|TRBJ1-2|TRBD1
TGCAGTGCTGGGGAAACAGGGGTTTTGACCTATGGCTACACCTTC
CSAGETGVLTYGYTF
>TRBV25-1|few|TRBJ2-1|.
TGTGCCAGCAGTGAATTCGCTAGGGAGAATGAGCAGTTCTTC
CASSEFARENEQFF
>TRBV12-3/TRBV12-4|.|TRBJ2-5|TRBD1
TGTGCCAGCAGTTCCCGGGACAGGGTGGAAGAGACCCAGTACTTC
CASSSRDRVEETQYF
>TRBV4-1|few|TRBJ2-1|TRBD1
TGCGCCAGCAGCCAAGCGGGACAGGGGGCGCGTGGTGAGCAGTTCTTC
CASSQAGQGARGEQFF
>TRBV6-5|.|TRBJ1-4|.
TGTGCCAGCAGTTACCCTCCCAGTAACAAAGGGAATGAAAAACTGTTTTTT
CASSYPPSNKGNEKLFF
>TRBV6-2/TRBV6-3|many|TRBJ1-5|.
TGTGCCAGCGCCGAAGGTGGGACGGGTCAGCCCCAGCATTTT
CASAEGGTGQPQHF
>TRBV7-9|.|TRBJ2-2|.
TGTGCCAGCAGTAACAGCCCAAGGGGCACCGGGGAGCTGTTTTTT
CASSNSPRGTGELFF
>TRBV24-1|.|TRBJ2-3|TRBD1
TGTGCCACCATCTTCGGACAGGGTCTTTCAGATACGCAGTATTTT
CATIFGQGLSDTQYF
>TRBV7-6|.|TRBJ1-5|.
TGTGCCAGCAGCTGGGACGGCCTCAATCAGCCCCAGCATTTT
CASSWDGLNQPQHF
>TRBV5-6|.|TRBJ1-1|.
TGTGCTGGGTACGACTCAGGAACCTACAAATACATCTTT
CAGYDSGTYKYIF
>TRBV5-4|few|TRBJ1-1|.
TGTGCCACTTACCGGGCCCTCGAGGACACTGAAGCTTTCTTT
CATYRALEDTEAFF
>TRBV19|.|TRBJ2-1|.
TGTGCCAGCCAACTACCGGGGCTCCATGGAGGGGAGCAGTTCTTC
CASQLPGLHGGEQFF
>TRBV7-3|few|TRBJ2-7|TRBD1
TGTGCCAGCAGCTTGGACGCCGGGACAGGGGTCTACGAGCAGTACTTC
CASSLDAGTGVYEQYF
>TRBV27|.|TRBJ2-7|.
TGTGCCAGCAGTTCCCTGAAGGGGGGCTACCACGAGCAGTACTTC
CASSSLKGGYHEQYF
>TRBV5-1|few|TRBJ1-1|.
TGCGCCAGCGGCTGGGGGCAGAACACTGAAGCTTTCTTT
CASGWGQNTEAFF
>TRBV4-3|.|TRBJ2-3|.
TGCGCCAGCGAGGCGGGGAGCCCTAGCACAGATACGCAGTATTTT
CASEAGSPSTDTQYF
>TRBV25-1|.|TRBJ1-1|TRBD1
TGTGCCAGCAGTGAAGGACAGGGCACTGAAGCTTTCTTT
CASSEGQGTEAFF
>TRBV12-3/TRBV12-4|.|TRBJ2-2|TRBD2
TGTGCCAGCAGTTGGACACCGGGACTAGCGGCCGGGGAGCTGTTTTTT
CASSWTPGLAAGELFF
>TRBV7-9|.|TRBJ1-3|.
TGTGCCAGCAGCTTCACGGGCCAGGGAAACACCATATATTTT
CASSFTGQGNTIYF
>TRBV11-2|few|TRBJ2-5|TRBD2
TGTGCCAGCAGCTTAGTACCAGCGGGGGCCTACCAAGAGACCCAGTACTTC
CASSLVPAGAYQETQYF
>TRBV6-4|.|TRBJ2-3|.
TGTGCCAGCAGTGAGTTTGCAGGGGGCACAGATACGCAGTATTTT
CASSEFAGGTDTQYF
>TRBV11-2|many|TRBJ2-3|.
TGTGCCAGCAGCTTATTTCCTAGCACAGATACGCAGTATTTT
CASSLFPSTDTQYF
>TRBV9|few|TRBJ2-2|.
TGTGCCAGCAGCGTAGAAGGGGAGCCCAGCGCGAACACCGGGGAGCTGTTTTTT
CASSVEGEPSANTGELFF
>TRBV20-1|few|TRBJ2-4|.
TGCAGTGCTAGACTAACGACAGGACCGGACGCACTAGCCAAAAACATTCAGTACTTC
CSARLTTGPDALAKNIQYF
>TRBV3-1|.|TRBJ2-5|.
TGTGCCAGCACCCAGGAGAGGGGATGGAGAGAGACCCAGTACTTC
CASTQERGWRETQYF
>TRBV19|few|TRBJ1-2|TRBD1
TGTGCCAGTAGTCCATGGACAGGGGGCAATTATGGCTACACCTTC
CASSPWTGGNYGYTF
>TRBV6-5|.|TRBJ2-1|.
TGTGCCAGCAGTTACTCGATTAAGGATGAGCAGTTCTTC
CASSYSIKDEQFF